This T cell receptor (beta chain) is from a study of CD8+CD57+ T cells in acquired aplastic anemia. The wider study: The sorted CD4+ and CD8+ cells yielded an average approximately 3 ug of DNA.

V trimming: 5 bases; J trimming: 0 bases; junction bases outside the gene matches: 5. Germline CDR1 SGHTA, CDR2 FQGNSA. This CDR3 region has 15 residues. All patients picked for sequencing had shown, by flow cytometry, an expansion of CD8+CD57+ cells. TCR beta VDJ and CDR3 profiles were obtained from a genomic DNA template. From the reads, TCRdb called clonotypes with MiXCR, one entry per CDR3 protein. The sample shows approximately 190,000 distinct CDR3 sequences, more than 45% of them seen only once. The chain joins TRBV7-2 to TRBJ2-7; 9 positions match TRBD1. This clonotype was sampled from a human donor with aplastic anemia. Sequences were obtained from sorted CD4+, CD8+, or CD8+CD57+ T cells (not recorded which) from PBMCs. CDR3 sequence reads: CASSTGGFSSYEQYF. In DNA form, the CDR3 reads TGTGCCAGCAGCACAGGGGGCTTTAGCTCCTACGAGCAGTACTTC.